This T cell receptor beta chain was sequenced for a study of cytomegalovirus exposure and HLA in healthy donors. Notes on the study in general: Published work reported that the classifier diagnosed cytomegalovirus status with high specificity and sensitivity. A later analysis reportedly found that, within productive TCRs, an Asian-associated ancestry cluster had fewer N-insertions than the mean observed across the approximately 600 donors.

The germline V gene has CDR1 SGHVS and CDR2 FNYEAQ. The CDR3 length is 13 residues. Deletions cut 5 bases from V and 5 bases from J, with 12 bases between. Turning to this clone: Its cognate antigen is unknown.

In the PCR, 60 Vbeta and 13 Jbeta primers were used. TCRdb's table, derived via immunoSEQ multiplex PCR, lists solely in-frame clones and lacks some. The sample contains approximately 150,000 clones, roughly 82% of which appear only once. V usage is TRBV7-6 and J usage is TRBJ1-1; maybe TRBD1 (5 bases). The receptor's source is a man aged 30 to 45 in good health and CMV-seropositive. Sample: PBMCs. Written as DNA, the CDR3 is TGTGCCAGCAGCCCAGCGGGGGGTACTGAAGCTTTCTTT. Translation: CASSPAGGTEAFF.